Listed here are 25 T cell receptor beta chains from one sample, sequenced in a study of blood T cells in healthy people across ages. The use of a sample-barcoded 5' primer and a J-beta primer mix characterized a second PCR of roughly 6 to 11 cycles. MiXCR was run by TCRdb on the 5' RACE reads, yielding one entry per CDR3 protein. The table shows hundreds of thousands of distinct CDR3 sequences, with roughly 64% occurring only once. Sequenced material: blood. Receptors were obtained from a man aged 25-45 years in good health.

This clonotype was picked up a small number of times. The genes are TRBV3-1 and TRBJ2-2; D call uncertain. The CDR3 totals 13 residues. Per the germline V gene, CDR1 is LGHDT and CDR2 is YNNKEL (reference sequence). V shed 1 base and J shed 6 bases, with 6 bases lying between them. The CDR3 reads CASSQVESGELFF. The CDR3 DNA reads TGTGCCAGCAGCCAAGTCGAATCCGGGGAGCTGTTTTTT.

The chain uses TRBV20-1 and TRBJ1-5; 7 nucleotides align to TRBD1. Germline CDR1 and CDR2: DFQATT and SNEGSKA (reference sequence). CDR3 length: 16 amino acids. The junction had 10 bases not matched to a gene; V was cut back by 5 bases and J by 0 bases. The DNA of the CDR3 is TGCAGTGCTCGGGACAGAAACCTCTATAGCAATCAGCCCCAGCATTTT. Translating gives CSARDRNLYSNQPQHF.

This clonotype was picked up a small number of times. This sequence joins TRBV7-2 and TRBJ2-7, with D unresolved. Germline V CDR1 and CDR2: SGHTA, FQGNSA. The germline V and J ends were trimmed by 0 bases and 2 bases, with 8 bases remaining between them. CDR3 length equals 14 residues. The CDR3 sequence is CASSLAVYTYEQYF. In nucleotides, the CDR3 is TGTGCCAGCAGCTTAGCCGTTTATACCTACGAGCAGTACTTC.

The chain couples TRBV27 to TRBJ2-3; D is unclear. V was shortened by 3 bases and J by 0 bases, with 7 bases between the two germline ends. The germline gives CDR1 MNHEY, CDR2 SMNVEV (reference sequence). The CDR3 runs to 14 residues. The CDR3 sequence: CASSFAISTDTQYF. The CDR3, as DNA: TGTGCCAGCAGTTTCGCAATCAGCACAGATACGCAGTATTTT.

This clonotype turned up a few times. The CDR3 DNA sequence: TGTGCCAGCAGAGATTACCAGCACTATGGCTACACCTTC. Residues: CASRDYQHYGYTF. This chain joins TRBV6-6 and TRBJ1-2, with no clear D. V dropped 6 bases and J dropped 3 bases, with 11 bases sitting between them. The CDR3 totals 13 residues. Germline assignment: CDR1 MNHNY and CDR2 SVGAGI (reference sequence).

This clonotype was observed a handful of times. This chain links TRBV5-1 with TRBJ2-7; 7 positions match TRBD1. The CDR3 sequence is 15 residues long. Germline trimming cut 1 base from V and 5 bases from J; bases unmatched to any gene: 9. The germline CDR1 and CDR2 sequences are SGHRS and YFSETQ. CDR3 sequence (DNA): TGCGCCAGCAGCTTGATGACAGGGAATGGCAACGAGCAGTACTTC. Its translation: CASSLMTGNGNEQYF. Full variable domain (remainder filled in from reference TRBV5-1 and TRBJ2-7): KAGVTQTPRYLIKTRGQQVTLSCSPISGHRSVSWYQQTPGQGLQFLFEYFSETQRNKGNFPGRFSGRQFSNSRSEMNVSTLELGDSALYLCASSLMTGNGNEQYFGPGTRLTVT.

A few counts support this clonotype. The chain combines TRBV10-3 with TRBJ2-7; no reliable D call. CDR1 and CDR2 (germline): ENHRY, SYGVKD. V was shortened by 2 bases and J by 4 bases, with 6 bases between the two germline ends. The CDR3 has 12 amino acids. CDR3 bases: TGTGCCATCAGTGAGATCTCGTACGAGCAGTACTTC. Protein sequence: CAISEISYEQYF.

V and J are TRBV4-3 and TRBJ2-7; D not certain. Trimming took 0 bases from V and 3 from J, leaving 21 bases between them. The CDR3 has 18 amino acids. From germline, CDR1 is LGHNA and CDR2 YSLEER. In DNA form, the CDR3 reads TGCGCCAGCAGCCAAGATGCTAGGGTGGCCAGTATTTACTACGAGCAGTACTTC. Protein sequence: CASSQDARVASIYYEQYF.

V gene TRBV6-2 or TRBV6-3 combines with J gene TRBJ2-7, with D hard to call. The V end lost 8 bases, the J end lost 0 bases, and 11 bases lay between the germline ends. Germline V gene sequence: CDR1 MNHEY, CDR2 SVGEGT. This CDR3 comprises 13 residues. CDR3 in DNA: TGTGCCAGCGAAAGGGCCCTCTCCTACGAGCAGTACTTC. It yields the protein CASERALSYEQYF.

This clonotype showed up just a few times. This sequence joins TRBV20-1 and TRBJ2-5; 8 bases line up with TRBD2. CDR3 length: 15 amino acids. J gave up 7 bases and V 4 bases, and 14 bases lay outside the gene matches. Germline CDR1 and CDR2: DFQATT and SNEGSKA (reference sequence). CDR3 coding DNA: TGCAGTGCTAAGTTTGCTAGTAGCGGGATCGGGACCCAGTACTTC. Translating gives CSAKFASSGIGTQYF.

This clonotype was counted between two and nine times. The CDR3, as DNA: TGTGCCATCAGTGGACAGAGCTCCTACGAGCAGTACTTC. Translating gives CAISGQSSYEQYF. The chain couples TRBV10-3 to TRBJ2-7; a weak D match, TRBD1 (5 bases). This CDR3 has 13 amino acids. The germline V gene has CDR1 ENHRY and CDR2 SYGVKD. Trimming cost V 4 bases and J 0 bases, with 7 bases left between them.

The chain carries TRBV9 and TRBJ1-6, with TRBD1 matching over 8 bases. V lost 5 bases to trimming and J lost 0 bases; unmatched junction nucleotides: 7. This CDR3 has 17 amino acids. The germline V gene encodes CDR1 SGDLS and CDR2 YYNGEE. The chain's CDR3 is CASSRTGRNSYNSPLHF. DNA of the CDR3: TGTGCCAGCAGTAGGACAGGGAGGAACTCCTATAATTCACCCCTCCACTTT.

This chain joins TRBV12-3 or TRBV12-4 and TRBJ2-3; 7 bases map to TRBD2. V was clipped by 3 bases and J by 5 bases; unmatched bases: 11. The CDR3 length is 16 residues. DNA of the CDR3: TGTGCCAGCAGTTTGTTTGGGCGGGAGAACGGAGATACGCAGTATTTT. Amino acid sequence: CASSLFGRENGDTQYF.

This chain uses TRBV6-5 with TRBJ2-7, with D tentatively TRBD1 (6 bases). Germline assignment: CDR1 MNHEY and CDR2 SVGAGI. Trimming stripped 0 bases from V and 8 bases from J, with 14 bases between. The CDR3 totals 14 residues. The CDR3 DNA sequence: TGTGCCAGCAGTTACTCGGCCAGTCGGGACAAGCAGTACTTC. As protein: CASSYSASRDKQYF.

This clonotype is a singleton in its sample. V gene TRBV27 combines with J gene TRBJ2-5, with 8 bases aligning to TRBD1. Germline CDR1 and CDR2: MNHEY and SMNVEV (reference sequence). V was pared by 3 bases and J by 11 bases, with 14 bases of the junction left unmatched. This CDR3 has 15 residues. The CDR3, as DNA: TGTGCCAGCAGTTTCGGACAGGGCACCTACAATGAGCAGTACTTC. Translating gives CASSFGQGTYNEQYF.

This clonotype was seen a single time. This rearrangement joins TRBV6-5 to TRBJ2-4, with D unclear. The J call is doubtful: the DNA matches TRBJ2-7 better. CDR3 length: 11 amino acids. Germline CDR1 and CDR2: MNHEY and SVGAGI. CDR3 residues: CASRLGFEQYF. CDR3 bases: TGTGCCAGCAGGCTAGGGTTCGAGCAGTACTTC.

This clonotype was recorded a few times. This chain connects TRBV5-6 to TRBJ2-7; D call uncertain. Germline assignment: CDR1 SGHDT and CDR2 YYEEEE. The CDR3 is made up of 16 amino acids. The V and J ends lost 0 bases and 0 bases respectively, with 13 bases between them. For the CDR3, the DNA is TGTGCCAGCAGCTTGGTCCGGACCATCAACTCCTACGAGCAGTACTTC. This translates into CASSLVRTINSYEQYF.

The genes are TRBV18 and TRBJ2-1; D gene uncertain. Germline V gene sequence: CDR1 KGHSH, CDR2 LQKENI. Deletions cut 0 bases from V and 3 bases from J, with 9 bases between. CDR3 size: 15 residues. The CDR3 reads CASSPPTGLYNEQFF. Written as DNA, the CDR3 is TGTGCCAGCTCACCACCGACGGGCCTCTACAATGAGCAGTTCTTC.

The rearrangement joins TRBV4-1 to TRBJ2-5; 8 bases match TRBD1. In germline, CDR1 is MGHRA, CDR2 YSYEKL. The CDR3 has 17 amino acids. Losses at the gene ends were 1 base for V and 3 bases for J; bases not matched to a gene: 10. The CDR3 sequence: CASSQVTGAGGKETQYF. For the CDR3, the DNA is TGCGCCAGCAGCCAAGTGACCGGGGCAGGGGGCAAAGAGACCCAGTACTTC.

This clonotype has more than one count but fewer than ten. The chain employs TRBV7-9 and TRBJ1-2; 8 nucleotides align to TRBD1. CDR1 and CDR2 (germline): SEHNR, FQNEAQ (reference sequence). The trim removed 6 bases at V and 7 bases at J, leaving 4 bases unmatched. This CDR3 has 12 residues. The CDR3, as DNA: TGTGCCAGCAGTTCAGGGGGCGGTGGCTACACCTTC. Its protein is CASSSGGGGYTF.

Here the CDR3 reads CASSPDRGTRGYTF. The CDR3 DNA sequence: TGCGCCAGCAGTCCCGACAGGGGGACTAGGGGCTACACCTTC. This chain uses TRBV4-1 with TRBJ1-2, with 9 bases identical to TRBD1. Germline loops: CDR1 MGHRA, CDR2 YSYEKL. The CDR3 is 14 amino acids. The ends lost 6 bases at V and 8 bases at J; junction bases unmatched: 10.

V is TRBV4-2 and J is TRBJ1-2, with 11 nucleotides matching TRBD1. The CDR3 has 16 amino acids. J gave up 4 bases and V 2 bases, and 6 bases lay outside the gene matches. Germline CDR1 and CDR2: LGHNA and YNFKEQ. The CDR3 nucleotides read TGTGCCAGCAGCCAAACGGCCGGGACAGGGGGCTATGGCTACACCTTC. Protein product: CASSQTAGTGGYGYTF.

The rearrangement joins TRBV20-1 to TRBJ1-2; the match to TRBD1 covers 9 bases. Germline-derived CDR1 and CDR2 are DFQATT and SNEGSKA (reference sequence). V shed 3 bases and J 4 bases; nucleotides not matched to a gene: 6. The CDR3 runs 14 residues. The CDR3 DNA reads as TGCAGTGCTAGGGTTGACAGGGGGGCCTATGGCTACACCTTC. Translated: CSARVDRGAYGYTF.

There are a few counts of this clonotype. V is TRBV25-1 and J is TRBJ2-7, with 8 bases fitting TRBD1. CDR1 and CDR2 (germline): MGHDK, SYGVNS. J was trimmed by 4 bases and V by 3 bases; bases with no gene match: 5. The CDR3 length is 14 residues. The CDR3 region is CASSEDRVEYEQYF. Here the CDR3 DNA reads TGTGCCAGCAGTGAGGACAGGGTTGAATACGAGCAGTACTTC.

The chain is built from TRBV4-1 and TRBJ2-4, with 9 bases fitting TRBD1. The CDR3 covers 14 residues. Germline V gives CDR1 MGHRA, CDR2 YSYEKL. V was pared by 3 bases and J by 15 bases, with 12 bases of the junction left unmatched. The CDR3: CASSQGGTGKHRYF. CDR3 nucleotides: TGCGCCAGCAGCCAGGGAGGGACAGGGAAGCATCGGTACTTC.